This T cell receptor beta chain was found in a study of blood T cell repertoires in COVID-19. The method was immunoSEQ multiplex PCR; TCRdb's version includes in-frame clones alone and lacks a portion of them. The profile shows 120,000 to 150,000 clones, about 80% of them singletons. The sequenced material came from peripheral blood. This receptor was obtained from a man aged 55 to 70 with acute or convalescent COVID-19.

Written as DNA, the CDR3 is TGTGCCAGCAGCGATCGGGACTCTCACAATCAGCCCCAGCATTTT. Translation gives CASSDRDSHNQPQHF. This chain connects TRBV5-5 to TRBJ1-5; D may be TRBD1 (5 bases). Trimming pared 4 bases from V and 3 bases from J, leaving 14 bases between. This CDR3 spans 15 amino acids. Germline loops: CDR1 SGHKS, CDR2 YYEKEE (reference sequence). Filled out from reference TRBV5-5 and TRBJ1-5, the complete variable domain reads DAGVTQSPTHLIKTRGQQVTLRCSPISGHKSVSWYQQVLGQGPQFIFQYYEKEERGRGNFPDRFSARQFPNYSSELNVNALLLGDSALYLCASSDRDSHNQPQHFGDGTRLSIL.